This note documents a single TCR beta chain sequence. The antigen is undetermined. The data derive from a study of T cells in Graves' hyperthyroidism and ophthalmopathy. In the ophthalmopathy cohort, Clinical Activity Score was at least 3, NOSPECS grade at least 4, and duration under 3 months. RNA transcripts served as the template for amplifying TCR beta CDR3 regions. TCR CDR3 underwent first-round RT-PCR with the HTBI primer set. MiXCR was run by TCRdb on the multiplex PCR reads, yielding one entry per CDR3 protein. There are a few hundred thousand distinct CDR3 sequences in the sample; roughly a fifth occur only once, and 35% to 45% lies in the top ten. Study observations and caveats: Ophthalmopathy, which appeared later, was predicted by the model a median about 5.9 months before onset.

Germline CDR1 is SEHNR and CDR2 is FQNEAQ (reference sequence). The CDR3 is 18 amino acids. Unmatched junction bases numbered 14, after V lost 5 bases and J lost 2 bases. V usage is TRBV7-9 and J usage is TRBJ2-1, with 8 nucleotides matching TRBD1. This clonotype was sampled from a man aged 45-60 years with Graves' ophthalmopathy. Sequencing used blood. The CDR3 sequence: CASSNRGTDRVAYNEQFF. The DNA of the CDR3 is TGTGCCAGCAGCAACAGGGGCACGGACAGGGTGGCCTACAATGAGCAGTTCTTC.